The clone carrying this T cell receptor (beta chain) was picked up many times. Ligated cDNA underwent four rounds of PCR with nested alpha and beta constant region primers and SP2. Using its own MiXCR run on the UMI-ligation and nested PCR reads, TCRdb lists one record per CDR3 protein. This sample has 14,000 or so distinct CDR3 sequences, with around 5.5% found just once. Germline CDR1 and CDR2: SGDLS and YYNGEE. The ends were cut back, 2 bases at V and 2 bases at J, with 13 bases in the middle. CDR3 length: 15 residues. As to treatment: skin biopsy from PPD injection site in Mantoux-positive individual. A UMI-containing oligonucleotide was joined by 3' ligation to the TCR cDNA template. This entry belongs to a study of naive and memory T cell subsets.

Sequenced here: skin, sampled from a tuberculin skin test site. The source of this sequence is an adult in good health. The chain carries TRBV9 and TRBJ2-5, with a weak D call TRBD2 (6 bases). The CDR3 nucleotides read TGTGCCAGCAGCGTGACGGGACTCCTACAAGAGACCCAGTACTTC. This translates into CASSVTGLLQETQYF.